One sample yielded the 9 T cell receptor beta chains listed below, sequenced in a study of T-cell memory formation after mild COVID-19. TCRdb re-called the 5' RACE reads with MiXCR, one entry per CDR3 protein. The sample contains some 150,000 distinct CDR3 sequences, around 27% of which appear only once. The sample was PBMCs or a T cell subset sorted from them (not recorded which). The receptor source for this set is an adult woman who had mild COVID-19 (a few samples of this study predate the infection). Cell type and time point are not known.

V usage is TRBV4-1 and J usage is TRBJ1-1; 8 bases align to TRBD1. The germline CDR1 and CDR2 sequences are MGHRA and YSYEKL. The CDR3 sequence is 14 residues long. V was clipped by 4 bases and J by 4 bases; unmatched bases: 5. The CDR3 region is CASSRAQGGTEAFF. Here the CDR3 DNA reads TGCGCCAGCAGCCGCGCACAGGGGGGCACTGAAGCTTTCTTT.

The CDR3 DNA reads as TGTGCCAGCAGCCCCGGACAGGACAATGAGCAGTTCTTC. Its protein product is CASSPGQDNEQFF. The chain has TRBV14 and TRBJ2-1; TRBD1 matches 7 bases. Germline CDR1 and CDR2: SGHDN and FVKESK. The CDR3 sequence is 13 residues long. V lost 4 bases, J lost 5 bases, and 2 bases stayed unmatched.

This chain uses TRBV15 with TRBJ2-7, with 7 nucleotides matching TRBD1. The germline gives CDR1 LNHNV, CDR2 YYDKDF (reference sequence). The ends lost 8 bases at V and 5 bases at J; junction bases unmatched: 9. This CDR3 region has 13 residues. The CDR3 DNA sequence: TGTGCCACCGGCCGCCACACAGGGGACGAGCAGTACTTC. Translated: CATGRHTGDEQYF. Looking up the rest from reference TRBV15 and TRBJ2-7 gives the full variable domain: DAMVIQNPRYQVTQFGKPVTLSCSQTLNHNVMYWYQQKSSQAPKLLFHYYDKDFNNEADTPDNFQSRRPNTSFCFLDIRSPGLGDTAMYLCATGRHTGDEQYFGPGTRLTVT.

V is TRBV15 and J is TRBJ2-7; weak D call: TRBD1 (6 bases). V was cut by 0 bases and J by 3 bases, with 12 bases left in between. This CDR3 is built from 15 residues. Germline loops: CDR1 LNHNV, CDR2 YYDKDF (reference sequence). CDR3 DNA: TGTGCCACCAGCAGAGATCTAGGACAGCACTACGAGCAGTACTTC. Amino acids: CATSRDLGQHYEQYF.

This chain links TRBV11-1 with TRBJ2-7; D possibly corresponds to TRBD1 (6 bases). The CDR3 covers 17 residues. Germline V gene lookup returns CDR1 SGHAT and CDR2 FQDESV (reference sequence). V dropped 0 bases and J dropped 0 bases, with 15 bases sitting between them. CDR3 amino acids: CASSLAVGQMSSYEQYF. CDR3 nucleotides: TGTGCCAGCAGCTTAGCAGTAGGACAGATGAGCTCCTACGAGCAGTACTTC.

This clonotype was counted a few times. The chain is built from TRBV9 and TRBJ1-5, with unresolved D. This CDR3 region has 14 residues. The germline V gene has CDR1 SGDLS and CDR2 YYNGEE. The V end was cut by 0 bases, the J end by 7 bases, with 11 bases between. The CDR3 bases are TGTGCCAGCAGCGTAGGGGCCGCGGGGCAGCCCCAGCATTTT. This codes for CASSVGAAGQPQHF.

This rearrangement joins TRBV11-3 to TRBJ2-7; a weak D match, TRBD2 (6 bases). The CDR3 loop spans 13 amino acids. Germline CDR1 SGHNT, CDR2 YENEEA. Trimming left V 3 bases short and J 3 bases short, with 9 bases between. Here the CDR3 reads CASSFLAVYEQYF. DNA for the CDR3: TGTGCCAGCAGCTTTTTAGCGGTCTACGAGCAGTACTTC. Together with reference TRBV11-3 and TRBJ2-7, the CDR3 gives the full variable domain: EAGVVQSPRYKIIEKKQPVAFWCNPISGHNTLYWYLQNLGQGPELLIRYENEEAVDDSQLPKDRFSAERLKGVDSTLKIQPAELGDSAVYLCASSFLAVYEQYFGPGTRLTVT.

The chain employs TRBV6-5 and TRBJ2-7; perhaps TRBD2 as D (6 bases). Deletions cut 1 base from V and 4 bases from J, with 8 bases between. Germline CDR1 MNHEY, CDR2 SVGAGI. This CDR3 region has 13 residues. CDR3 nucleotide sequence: TGTGCCAGCAGTTACTTGGGGGGTTACGAGCAGTACTTC. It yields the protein CASSYLGGYEQYF.

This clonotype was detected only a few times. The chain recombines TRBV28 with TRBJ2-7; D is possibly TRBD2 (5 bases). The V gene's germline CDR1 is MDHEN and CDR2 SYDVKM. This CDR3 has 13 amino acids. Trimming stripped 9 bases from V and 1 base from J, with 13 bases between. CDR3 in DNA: TGTGCCAGTCGAGGGTTAGCGTCCTACGAGCAGTACTTC. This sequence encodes CASRGLASYEQYF.